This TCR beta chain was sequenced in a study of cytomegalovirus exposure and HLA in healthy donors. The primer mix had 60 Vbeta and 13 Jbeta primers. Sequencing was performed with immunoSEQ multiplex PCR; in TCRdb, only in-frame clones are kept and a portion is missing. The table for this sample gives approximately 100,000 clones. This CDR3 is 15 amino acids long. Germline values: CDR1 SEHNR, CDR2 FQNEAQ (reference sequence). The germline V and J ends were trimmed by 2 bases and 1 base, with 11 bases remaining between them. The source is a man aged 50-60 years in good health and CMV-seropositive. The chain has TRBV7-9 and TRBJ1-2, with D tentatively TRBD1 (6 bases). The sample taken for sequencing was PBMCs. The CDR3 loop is CASSLTTGNNYGYTF. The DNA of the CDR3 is TGTGCCAGCAGCTTAACCACAGGGAATAACTATGGCTACACCTTC.